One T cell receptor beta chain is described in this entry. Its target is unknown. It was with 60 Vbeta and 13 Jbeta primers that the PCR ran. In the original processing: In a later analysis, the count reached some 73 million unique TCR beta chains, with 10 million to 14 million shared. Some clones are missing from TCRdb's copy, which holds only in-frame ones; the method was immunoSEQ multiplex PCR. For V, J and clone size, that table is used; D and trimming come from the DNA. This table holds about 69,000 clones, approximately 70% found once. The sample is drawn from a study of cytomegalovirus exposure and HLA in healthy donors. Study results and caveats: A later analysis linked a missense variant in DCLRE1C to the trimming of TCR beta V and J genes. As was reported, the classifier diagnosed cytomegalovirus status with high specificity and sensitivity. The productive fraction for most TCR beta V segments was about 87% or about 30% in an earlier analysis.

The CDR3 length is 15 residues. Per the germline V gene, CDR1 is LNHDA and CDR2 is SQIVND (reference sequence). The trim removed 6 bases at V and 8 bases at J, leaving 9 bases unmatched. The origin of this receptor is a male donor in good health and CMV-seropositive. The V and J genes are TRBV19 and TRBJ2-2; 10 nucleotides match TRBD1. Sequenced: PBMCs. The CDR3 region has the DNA TGTGCCAGTAGACGGACAGGGGGTGGATCTGGGGAGCTGTTTTTT. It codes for CASRRTGGGSGELFF.